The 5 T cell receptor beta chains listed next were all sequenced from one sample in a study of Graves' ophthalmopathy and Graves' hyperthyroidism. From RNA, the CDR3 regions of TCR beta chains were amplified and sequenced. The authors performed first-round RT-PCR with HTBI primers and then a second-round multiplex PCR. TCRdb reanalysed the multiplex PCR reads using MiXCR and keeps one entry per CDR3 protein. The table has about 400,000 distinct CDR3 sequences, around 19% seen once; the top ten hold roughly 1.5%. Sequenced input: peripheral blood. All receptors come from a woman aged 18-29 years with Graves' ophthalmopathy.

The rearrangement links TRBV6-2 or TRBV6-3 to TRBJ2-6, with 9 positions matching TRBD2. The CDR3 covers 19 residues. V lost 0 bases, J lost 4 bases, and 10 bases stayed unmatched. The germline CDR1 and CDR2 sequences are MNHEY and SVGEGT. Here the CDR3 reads CASSYSVAGVPWGANVLTF. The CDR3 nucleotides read TGTGCCAGCAGTTACTCGGTAGCGGGAGTACCATGGGGGGCCAACGTCCTGACTTTC.

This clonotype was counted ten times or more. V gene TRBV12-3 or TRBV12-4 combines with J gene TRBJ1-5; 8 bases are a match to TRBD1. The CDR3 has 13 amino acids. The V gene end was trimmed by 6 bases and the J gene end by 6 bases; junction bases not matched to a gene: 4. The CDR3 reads CASSTGGIQPQHF. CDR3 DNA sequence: TGTGCCAGCAGCACAGGGGGTATTCAGCCCCAGCATTTT.

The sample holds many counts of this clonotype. The CDR3 DNA is TGTGCCAGCAGGCCTGCGCGCGGGGGGAGCACTGAAGCTTTCTTT. Encoded protein: CASRPARGGSTEAFF. This chain links TRBV28 with TRBJ1-1, with D possibly being TRBD1 (5 bases). Germline CDR1 reads MDHEN; CDR2 reads SYDVKM. V was clipped by 6 bases and J by 4 bases, with 18 bases between them. The CDR3 loop spans 15 amino acids.

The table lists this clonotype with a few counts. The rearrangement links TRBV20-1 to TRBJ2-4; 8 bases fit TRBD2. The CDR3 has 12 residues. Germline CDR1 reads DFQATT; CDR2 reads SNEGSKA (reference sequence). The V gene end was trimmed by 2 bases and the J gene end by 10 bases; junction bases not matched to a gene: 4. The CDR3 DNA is TGCAGTGCTAGATCTCGGGAGGGGATTCAGTACTTC. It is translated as CSARSREGIQYF.

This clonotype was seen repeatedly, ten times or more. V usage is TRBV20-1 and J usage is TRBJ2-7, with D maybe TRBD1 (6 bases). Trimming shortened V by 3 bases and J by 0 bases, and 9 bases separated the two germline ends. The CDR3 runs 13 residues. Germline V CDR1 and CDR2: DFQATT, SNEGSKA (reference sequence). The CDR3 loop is CSASSDSSYEQYF. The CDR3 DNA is TGCAGTGCTAGTTCGGACAGCTCCTACGAGCAGTACTTC.